This T cell receptor (beta chain) was recorded in a study of cytomegalovirus exposure and HLA in healthy donors. With respect to this clone: The sample contains more than one DNA sequence encoding this CDR3.

This CDR3 has 18 amino acids. Germline V CDR1 and CDR2: LNHDA, SQIVND (reference sequence). V was trimmed by 4 bases and J by 0 bases, leaving 16 bases between them. PCR involved 60 Vbeta and 13 Jbeta primers. Sequenced by immunoSEQ multiplex PCR; TCRdb stores in-frame clones only, minus some. The sample lists around 170,000 clones; 75% to 85% were seen once. This TCR derives from a man between 18 and 29 years old in good health and CMV-seronegative. Material for sequencing was PBMCs. This chain joins TRBV19 and TRBJ2-6; D is unclear. CDR3 bases: TGTGCCAGTAGTAGGCGGATCTCTGGGTCCTCTGGGGCCAACGTCCTGACTTTC. It specifies CASSRRISGSSGANVLTF. Using reference TRBV19 and TRBJ2-6 for the parts outside the CDR3, the full variable domain is DGGITQSPKYLFRKEGQNVTLSCEQNLNHDAMYWYRQDPGQGLRLIYYSQIVNDFQKGDIAEGYSVSREKKESFPLTVTSAQKNPTAFYLCASSRRISGSSGANVLTFGAGSRLTVL.